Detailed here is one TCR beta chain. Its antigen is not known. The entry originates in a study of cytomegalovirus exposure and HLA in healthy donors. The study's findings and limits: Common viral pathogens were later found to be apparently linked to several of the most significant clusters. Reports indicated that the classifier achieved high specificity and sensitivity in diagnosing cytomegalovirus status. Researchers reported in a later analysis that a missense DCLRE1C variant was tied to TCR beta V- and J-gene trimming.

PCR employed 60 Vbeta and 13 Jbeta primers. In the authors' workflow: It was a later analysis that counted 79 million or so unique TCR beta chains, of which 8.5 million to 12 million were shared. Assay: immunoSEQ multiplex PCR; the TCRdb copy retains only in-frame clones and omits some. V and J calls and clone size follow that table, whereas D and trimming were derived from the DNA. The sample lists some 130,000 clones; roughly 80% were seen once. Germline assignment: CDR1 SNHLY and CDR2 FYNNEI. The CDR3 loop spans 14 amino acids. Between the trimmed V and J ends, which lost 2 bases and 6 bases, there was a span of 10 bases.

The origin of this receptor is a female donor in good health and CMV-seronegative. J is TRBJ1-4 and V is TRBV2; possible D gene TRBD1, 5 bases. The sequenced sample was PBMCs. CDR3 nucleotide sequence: TGTGCCAGCAGTGAACCGGGAGGGGATGAAAAACTGTTTTTT. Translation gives CASSEPGGDEKLFF.